Given below is one T cell receptor beta chain in context. These data are taken from a study of blood T cell repertoires in COVID-19. Study in general: COVID-19 samples from acute and convalescent phases originated in the United States, Italy and Spain. PBMCs, B-cell-depleted T cells, or T cells provided the cDNA or gDNA that made up the material.

Sequencing was performed with immunoSEQ multiplex PCR; in TCRdb, only in-frame clones are kept and a portion is missing. Found here are around 290,000 clones, roughly 89% of them singletons; the top ten hold approximately 4.2%. The CDR3 spans 15 residues. V lost 3 bases to trimming and J lost 2 bases; unmatched junction nucleotides: 5. The material sequenced was peripheral blood. This clonotype originated in a man in his forties with acute or convalescent COVID-19. The V gene is TRBV5-3, the J gene TRBJ1-2; 9 positions match TRBD1. TRBV5-3 carries the ORF label, with uncertain function. The CDR3 sequence is CARSSGQGRNYGYTF. CDR3 nucleotides: TGTGCCAGAAGCTCGGGACAGGGAAGAAACTATGGCTACACCTTC.